The 19 T cell receptor beta chains reported below all come from one sample, sequenced in a study of T cell responses to AZD1222 COVID-19 vaccine (TCRdb year 2021). In the paper's terms, the time point label means: baseline before first vaccination. Libraries were made using the immunoSEQ multiplex PCR assay. TCRdb retrieved this table from immuneACCESS and kept in-frame rearrangements only. Not all clones are present; in checked studies, unresolved V genes account for under half, and no reason is known for the remainder. The sample profile shows 120,000 or so clones; about 85% of them were found once. In total, the top ten clones hold 1.4% to 1.5% of the sample. The source was peripheral blood, collected on day 0 of AZD1222 vaccination. Source of these receptors: an adult in good health.

The rearrangement links TRBV24-1 to TRBJ2-1; TRBD2 aligns across 13 bases. The CDR3 is 19 residues long. The V and J ends lost 2 bases and 7 bases, in that order; junction bases with no gene match: 13. Germline CDR1 and CDR2: KGHDR and SFDVKD. CDR3 residues: CATSDYWGTSGGARNEQFF. The CDR3 nucleotides read TGTGCCACCAGTGATTATTGGGGAACTAGCGGGGGGGCTAGAAATGAGCAGTTCTTC.

The chain uses TRBV19 and TRBJ2-7; D gene ambiguous. The CDR3 consists of 14 residues. Germline values: CDR1 LNHDA, CDR2 SQIVND (reference sequence). The V end was cut by 7 bases, the J end by 3 bases, with 16 bases between. The CDR3 sequence is CASTESHNVYEQYF. For the CDR3, the DNA is TGTGCCAGTACCGAATCCCATAACGTCTACGAGCAGTACTTC.

The chain combines TRBV18 with TRBJ1-2; D remains ambiguous. CDR1 and CDR2 from the germline V gene are KGHSH and LQKENI. V lost 3 bases and J lost 5, with 7 bases in between. CDR3 length equals 12 residues. CDR3 residues: CASSPEAYGYTF. The CDR3 DNA sequence: TGTGCCAGCTCACCGGAGGCGTATGGCTACACCTTC.

The V call is TRBV6-5, the J call TRBJ1-5; D is ambiguous. The length of the CDR3 is 11 residues. The germline gives CDR1 MNHEY, CDR2 SVGAGI. V dropped 3 bases and J dropped 7 bases, with 4 bases sitting between them. CDR3 sequence (DNA): TGTGCCAGCAGTTATCGGCAGCCCCAGCATTTT. Amino acids: CASSYRQPQHF.

This clone appeared a few times. The CDR3 reads CATSILGTPQHF. The CDR3 coding sequence is TGTGCCACCAGCATCCTGGGAACGCCCCAGCATTTT. The rearrangement uses TRBV6-2 or TRBV6-3 and TRBJ1-5; D remains unclear. The germline V and J ends were trimmed by 10 bases and 9 bases, with 16 bases remaining between them. Germline lookup yields CDR1 MNHEY and CDR2 SVGEGT. This CDR3 has 12 residues.

J is TRBJ2-7 and V is TRBV7-2, with a possible D match to TRBD2 (6 bases). The germline gives CDR1 SGHTA, CDR2 FQGNSA. This CDR3 is built from 14 residues. V was cut by 6 bases and J by 2 bases, with 14 bases left in between. The CDR3 sequence is CASSWDSLTYEQYF. CDR3 DNA sequence: TGTGCCAGCAGTTGGGACTCACTGACCTACGAGCAGTACTTC.

The chain combines TRBV7-9 with TRBJ1-2, with D possibly matching TRBD1 (5 bases). V lost 4 bases and J 4 bases, leaving 19 bases between the germline ends. CDR1 is SEHNR, CDR2 FQNEAQ, per germline (reference sequence). The CDR3 has 16 amino acids. The chain's CDR3 is CASSSARGGLGYGYTF. DNA for the CDR3: TGTGCCAGCAGCTCGGCGAGGGGCGGGTTGGGCTATGGCTACACCTTC.

This chain uses TRBV5-3 with TRBJ2-7, with 7 positions matching TRBD2. TRBV5-3 is assigned to the ORF class and has an uncertain function. The CDR3 length is 13 residues. V shed 4 bases and J 9 bases; nucleotides not matched to a gene: 10. As DNA, the CDR3 is TGTGCCAGAAGCCCGGGGACTACCGCGGGGCAGTACTTC. Its translation: CARSPGTTAGQYF.

V gene TRBV28 combines with J gene TRBJ2-2; D is unresolved. V was trimmed by 5 bases and J by 1 base, leaving 8 bases between them. Per germline, CDR1 MDHEN and CDR2 SYDVKM. CDR3 size: 14 residues. CDR3 DNA: TGTGCCAGCAGTCCGATACAGAACACCGGGGAGCTGTTTTTT. It codes for CASSPIQNTGELFF.

The V and J genes are TRBV28 and TRBJ1-4; TRBD1 matches 12 bases. Looked up from germline, CDR1 is MDHEN and CDR2 is SYDVKM. The V and J ends lost 7 bases and 9 bases, in that order; junction bases with no gene match: 9. CDR3 length: 15 residues. Here the CDR3 reads CASTRKGTGGQKLFF. CDR3 DNA sequence: TGTGCCAGCACAAGGAAAGGGACAGGGGGCCAAAAACTGTTTTTT.

This clone was picked up a small number of times. The chain joins TRBV3-1 (or the pseudogene TRBV3-2) to TRBJ1-3, with D hard to call. CDR3 length: 13 residues. Germline V gene sequence: CDR1 LGHDT, CDR2 YNNKEL (reference sequence). V was trimmed by 6 bases and J by 0 bases, leaving 6 bases between them. CDR3: CASRLISGNTIYF. The CDR3 nucleotides read TGTGCCAGCAGGCTAATCTCTGGAAACACCATATATTTT.

The rearrangement joins TRBV28 to TRBJ1-1; D gene ambiguous. CDR1 and CDR2 from the germline V gene are MDHEN and SYDVKM. Trimming took off 6 bases at V and 7 bases at J, with 18 bases between the two ends. The CDR3 extends over 14 amino acids. For the CDR3, the DNA is TGTGCCAGCAGCCCGCCCCCCCTGGGAGGTGAAGCTTTCTTT. Translated, it gives CASSPPPLGGEAFF.

As DNA, the CDR3 is TGTGCCAGCAGCGTAGAGGGTCAGACGGAGCAGTACTTC. It specifies CASSVEGQTEQYF. This chain links TRBV9 with TRBJ2-7, with no clear D. Germline-derived CDR1 and CDR2 are SGDLS and YYNGEE. V lost 0 bases and J 7 bases, leaving 11 bases between the germline ends. The CDR3 loop spans 13 amino acids.

The chain joins TRBV27 to TRBJ2-7, with a possible D match to TRBD1 (5 bases). The CDR3 contains 13 residues. V lost 5 bases, J lost 3 bases, and 11 bases lay in between. Germline-derived CDR1 and CDR2 are MNHEY and SMNVEV (reference sequence). The CDR3 here is CASSVRAYYEQYF. The CDR3 nucleotides read TGTGCCAGCAGTGTCAGGGCCTACTACGAGCAGTACTTC.

In this sample, this clone turned up a few times. The chain links TRBV4-3 to TRBJ2-2, with 7 bases identical to TRBD2. Germline V gene sequence: CDR1 LGHNA, CDR2 YSLEER. The CDR3 has 18 residues. V trimming: 3 bases; J trimming: 7 bases; junction bases outside the gene matches: 17. CDR3 sequence: CASSQGLAVGHSGGELFF. CDR3 DNA sequence: TGCGCCAGCAGCCAGGGCCTAGCGGTGGGGCATTCAGGCGGGGAGCTGTTTTTT.

The gene calls are TRBV5-1 and TRBJ2-3, with unresolved D. CDR3 length: 16 residues. V gave up 0 bases and J gave up 2 bases, with 13 bases separating them. The germline V gene has CDR1 SGHRS and CDR2 YFSETQ. The CDR3 loop reads CASSLADPKPTDTQYF. The CDR3 DNA is TGCGCCAGCAGCTTGGCCGATCCAAAACCCACAGATACGCAGTATTTT.

DNA for the CDR3: TGTGCCACCAGCAGAGATGAGATGGGTGGCTACACCTTC. Protein: CATSRDEMGGYTF. The J gene is TRBJ1-2, the V gene TRBV15; D gene uncertain. Between the trimmed V and J ends, which lost 0 bases and 7 bases, there was a span of 9 bases. This CDR3 has 13 residues. Germline CDR1 reads LNHNV; CDR2 reads YYDKDF (reference sequence).

This chain connects TRBV30 to TRBJ1-2, with 10 bases identical to TRBD1. CDR1 and CDR2 (germline): GTSNPN, SVGIG (reference sequence). The CDR3 runs to 12 residues. Unmatched junction bases numbered 3, after V lost 3 bases and J lost 8 bases. CDR3 nucleotide sequence: TGTGCCTGGAGGAGGACAGGGGGGGGCTACACCTTC. Translation: CAWRRTGGGYTF.

This clone was counted between two and nine times. In DNA form, the CDR3 reads TGTGCCAGCAGGCCCCTGACAGAGCAAGAGACCCAGTACTTC. It is translated as CASRPLTEQETQYF. This chain joins TRBV27 and TRBJ2-5, with D tentatively TRBD1 (5 bases). V lost 6 bases and J 2 bases, leaving 13 bases between the germline ends. The CDR3 is 14 residues long. Germline CDR1 is MNHEY and CDR2 is SMNVEV (reference sequence).